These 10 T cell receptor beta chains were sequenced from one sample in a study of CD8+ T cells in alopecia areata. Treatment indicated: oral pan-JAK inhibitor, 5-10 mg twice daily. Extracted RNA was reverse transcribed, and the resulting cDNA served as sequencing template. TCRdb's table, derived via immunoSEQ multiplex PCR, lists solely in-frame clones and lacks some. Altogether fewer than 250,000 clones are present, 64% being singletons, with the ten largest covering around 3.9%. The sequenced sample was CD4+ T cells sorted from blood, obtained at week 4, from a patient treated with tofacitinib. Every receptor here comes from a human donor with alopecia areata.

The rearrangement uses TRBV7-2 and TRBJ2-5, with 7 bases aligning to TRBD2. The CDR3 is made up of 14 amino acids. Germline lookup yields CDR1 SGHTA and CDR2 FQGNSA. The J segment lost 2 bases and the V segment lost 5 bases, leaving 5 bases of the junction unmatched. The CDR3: CASSPLGGQETQYF. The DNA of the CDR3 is TGTGCCAGCAGCCCGTTGGGGGGGCAAGAGACCCAGTACTTC. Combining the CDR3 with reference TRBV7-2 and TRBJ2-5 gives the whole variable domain GAGVSQSPSNKVTEKGKDVELRCDPISGHTALYWYRQSLGQGLEFLIYFQGNSAPDKSGLPSDRFSAERTGGSVSTLTIQRTQQEDSAVYLCASSPLGGQETQYFGPGTRLLVL.

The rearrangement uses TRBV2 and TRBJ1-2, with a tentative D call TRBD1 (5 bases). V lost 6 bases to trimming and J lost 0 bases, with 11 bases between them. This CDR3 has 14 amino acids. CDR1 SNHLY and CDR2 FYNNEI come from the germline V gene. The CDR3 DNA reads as TGTGCCAGCAGGCCAGGGCCGTCTAACTATGGCTACACCTTC. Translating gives CASRPGPSNYGYTF.

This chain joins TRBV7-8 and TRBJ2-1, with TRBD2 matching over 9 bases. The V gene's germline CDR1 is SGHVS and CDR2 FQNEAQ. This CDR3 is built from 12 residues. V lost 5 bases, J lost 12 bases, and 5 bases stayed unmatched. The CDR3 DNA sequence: TGTGCCAGCAGCAGACTAGCGGAGGTGCAGTTCTTC. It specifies CASSRLAEVQFF.

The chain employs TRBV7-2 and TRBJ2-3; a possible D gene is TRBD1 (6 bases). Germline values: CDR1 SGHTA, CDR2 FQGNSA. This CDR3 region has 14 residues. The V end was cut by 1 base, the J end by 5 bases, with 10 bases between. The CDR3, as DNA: TGTGCCAGCAGCTTAGGGGTACAGGGAGATACGCAGTATTTT. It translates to CASSLGVQGDTQYF.

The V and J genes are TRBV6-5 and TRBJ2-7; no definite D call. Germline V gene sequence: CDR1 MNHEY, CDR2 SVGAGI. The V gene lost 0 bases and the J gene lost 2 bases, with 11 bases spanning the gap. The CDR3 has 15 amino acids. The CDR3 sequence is CASSYSSRSTYEQYF. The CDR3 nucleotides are TGTGCCAGCAGTTACTCGTCCCGGTCAACCTACGAGCAGTACTTC.

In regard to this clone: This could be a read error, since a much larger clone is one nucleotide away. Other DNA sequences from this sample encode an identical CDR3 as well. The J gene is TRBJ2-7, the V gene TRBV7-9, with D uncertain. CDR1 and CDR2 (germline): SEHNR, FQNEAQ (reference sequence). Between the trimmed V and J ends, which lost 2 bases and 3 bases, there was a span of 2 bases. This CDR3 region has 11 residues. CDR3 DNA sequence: TGTGCCAGCAGCTTAAACTACGAGCAGTACTTC. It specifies CASSLNYEQYF. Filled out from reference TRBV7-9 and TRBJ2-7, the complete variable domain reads DTGVSQNPRHKITKRGQNVTFRCDPISEHNRLYWYRQTLGQGPEFLTYFQNEAQLEKSRLLSDRFSAERPKGSFSTLEIQRTEQGDSAMYLCASSLNYEQYFGPGTRLTVT.

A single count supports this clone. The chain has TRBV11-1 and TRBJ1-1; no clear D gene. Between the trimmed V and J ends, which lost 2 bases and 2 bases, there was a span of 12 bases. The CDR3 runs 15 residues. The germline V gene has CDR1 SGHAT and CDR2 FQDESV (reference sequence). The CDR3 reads CASSLRWRQNTEAFF. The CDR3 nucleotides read TGTGCCAGCAGCTTAAGATGGCGCCAAAACACTGAAGCTTTCTTT.

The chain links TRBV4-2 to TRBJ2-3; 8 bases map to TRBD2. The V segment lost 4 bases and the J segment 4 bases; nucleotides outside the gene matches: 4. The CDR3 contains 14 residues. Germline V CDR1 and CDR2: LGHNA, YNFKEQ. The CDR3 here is CASSLNGGADTQYF. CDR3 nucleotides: TGTGCCAGCAGCCTGAACGGGGGGGCAGATACGCAGTATTTT.

In nucleotides, the CDR3 is TGTGCCAGCAGTGACGCTAGGGCACGGGGCTACACCTTC. Encoded protein: CASSDARARGYTF. The genes are TRBV2 and TRBJ1-2; D is ambiguous. Trimming cost V 3 bases and J 8 bases, with 13 bases left between them. This CDR3 is 13 amino acids long. Germline CDR1 SNHLY, CDR2 FYNNEI.

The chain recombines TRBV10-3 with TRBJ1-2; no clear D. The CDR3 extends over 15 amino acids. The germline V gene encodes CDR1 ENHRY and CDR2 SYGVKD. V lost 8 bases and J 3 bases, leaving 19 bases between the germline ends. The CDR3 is CAISEGGNYHYGYTF. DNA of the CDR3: TGTGCCATCTCCGAGGGAGGGAACTACCACTATGGCTACACCTTC.